These T cell receptor beta chains were read from a single sample in a study of T cells after yellow fever vaccination. TCRdb redid the calling of the 5' RACE reads with MiXCR, one entry per CDR3 protein. The table records approximately 150,000 distinct CDR3 sequences, about 6% of them present only once. The source material was CD4+ T cells sorted from PBMCs, sampled on the day of the first yellow fever vaccination. The source is a man between 18 and 35 years old who received the YFV17D yellow fever vaccine. The CDR3 runs from the conserved cysteine through the conserved F or W. Each record gives: J gene, clone size, D gene, CDR3 length, V gene, CDR3 DNA, CDR3 protein. The D gene is left open where the match is weak. Clone size appears in some rows only: once, few, many, or a class for an expanded clone.

j_gene: TRBJ1-5
abundance: -
d_gene: -
len: 14
v_gene: TRBV24-1
CDR3nt: TGTGCCACCAGTGCAACAGCACTCTATCAGCCCCAGCATTTT
CDR3aa: CATSATALYQPQHF

j_gene: TRBJ2-5
abundance: many
d_gene: -
len: 14
v_gene: TRBV7-7
CDR3nt: TGTGCCAGCAGCTGGTGGGGGGACCAAGAGACCCAGTACTTC
CDR3aa: CASSWWGDQETQYF

j_gene: TRBJ2-3
abundance: many
d_gene: -
len: 14
v_gene: TRBV9
CDR3nt: TGTGCCAGCAGCGTAGAACCAGGGGGGGATACGCAGTATTTT
CDR3aa: CASSVEPGGDTQYF

j_gene: TRBJ2-1
abundance: many
d_gene: TRBD1
len: 22
v_gene: TRBV25-1
CDR3nt: TGTGCCAGCAGTCCTACAGAAATCGGACAGGGGGTCGGTGACGGGGTGGACAATGAGCAGTTCTTC
CDR3aa: CASSPTEIGQGVGDGVDNEQFF

j_gene: TRBJ1-1
abundance: few
d_gene: -
len: 15
v_gene: TRBV11-1
CDR3nt: TGTGCCAGCAGCCCAGAAGGGGGGAGGCACACTGAAGCTTTCTTT
CDR3aa: CASSPEGGRHTEAFF

j_gene: TRBJ2-3
abundance: many
d_gene: -
len: 15
v_gene: TRBV27
CDR3nt: TGTGCCAGCAGGTTAAACAGGGTGGACACAGATACGCAGTATTTT
CDR3aa: CASRLNRVDTDTQYF

j_gene: TRBJ2-5
abundance: few
d_gene: -
len: 16
v_gene: TRBV4-2
CDR3nt: TGTGCCAGCAGCCAAGGGCAGCAGGTCGGTGGAGAGACCCAGTACTTC
CDR3aa: CASSQGQQVGGETQYF

j_gene: TRBJ2-7
abundance: many
d_gene: TRBD1
len: 14
v_gene: TRBV5-5
CDR3nt: TGTGCCAGCAGCTACAGGACAGGGGCCGCCGAGCAGTACTTC
CDR3aa: CASSYRTGAAEQYF

j_gene: TRBJ2-1
abundance: -
d_gene: -
len: 15
v_gene: TRBV5-4
CDR3nt: TGTGCCAGCAGCCCGCGACGGGGGACCTACAATGAGCAGTTCTTC
CDR3aa: CASSPRRGTYNEQFF

j_gene: TRBJ1-3
abundance: many
d_gene: -
len: 15
v_gene: TRBV10-3
CDR3nt: TGTGCCATCAGTTCGCGGGGGTTCCCTGGAAACACCATATATTTT
CDR3aa: CAISSRGFPGNTIYF

j_gene: TRBJ2-1
abundance: -
d_gene: -
len: 14
v_gene: TRBV29-1
CDR3nt: TGCAGCGTTGAAGATCTTGGCTCCTACAATGAGCAGTTCTTC
CDR3aa: CSVEDLGSYNEQFF

j_gene: TRBJ1-2
abundance: -
d_gene: -
len: 10
v_gene: TRBV20-1
CDR3nt: TGCGGGGGGCTTCACTATGGCTACACCTTC
CDR3aa: CGGLHYGYTF

j_gene: TRBJ1-4
abundance: -
d_gene: TRBD1
len: 17
v_gene: TRBV5-1
CDR3nt: TGCGCCAGCAGCCCAGGGACAGGCGGCTCCCTTAATGAAAAACTGTTTTTT
CDR3aa: CASSPGTGGSLNEKLFF

j_gene: TRBJ2-1
abundance: few
d_gene: -
len: 13
v_gene: TRBV27
CDR3nt: TGTGCCAGCAGTTTATCCACTTACAATGAGCAGTTCTTC
CDR3aa: CASSLSTYNEQFF

j_gene: TRBJ2-3
abundance: many
d_gene: TRBD1
len: 15
v_gene: TRBV7-3
CDR3nt: TGTGCCAGCAGCTCTCAGGGGGCTCGCACAGATACGCAGTATTTT
CDR3aa: CASSSQGARTDTQYF

j_gene: TRBJ1-5
abundance: few
d_gene: TRBD1
len: 14
v_gene: TRBV7-2
CDR3nt: TGTGCCAGCAGCCCAGGGGGAGGGAATCAGCCCCAGCATTTT
CDR3aa: CASSPGGGNQPQHF

j_gene: TRBJ1-5
abundance: few
d_gene: -
len: 13
v_gene: TRBV7-2
CDR3nt: TGTGCCAGCAGCTTAGAACGGTATCAGCCCCAGCATTTT
CDR3aa: CASSLERYQPQHF

j_gene: TRBJ2-2
abundance: many
d_gene: TRBD1
len: 14
v_gene: TRBV12-3/TRBV12-4
CDR3nt: TGTGCCAGCAGCCCCGGACAGGTCACCGGGGAGCTGTTTTTT
CDR3aa: CASSPGQVTGELFF

j_gene: TRBJ2-5
abundance: few
d_gene: TRBD1
len: 14
v_gene: TRBV7-9
CDR3nt: TGTGCCAGCAGCGCCGGGACAGGGGAGGGGACCCAGTACTTC
CDR3aa: CASSAGTGEGTQYF

j_gene: TRBJ1-1
abundance: many
d_gene: -
len: 15
v_gene: TRBV5-1
CDR3nt: TGCGCCAGCAGCTTGGCCGGGGTAGGGGATACTGAAGCTTTCTTT
CDR3aa: CASSLAGVGDTEAFF

j_gene: TRBJ2-3
abundance: -
d_gene: -
len: 15
v_gene: TRBV7-2
CDR3nt: TGTGCCAGCAGCCCCCCGGGACCATACACAGATACGCAGTATTTT
CDR3aa: CASSPPGPYTDTQYF

j_gene: TRBJ2-3
abundance: many
d_gene: TRBD1
len: 14
v_gene: TRBV5-1
CDR3nt: TGCGCCAGCAGCCAGACACAGGGGCAGGGTACGCAGTATTTT
CDR3aa: CASSQTQGQGTQYF

j_gene: TRBJ2-1
abundance: -
d_gene: -
len: 16
v_gene: TRBV6-5
CDR3nt: TGTGCCAGCAGTTACTCCACCCGGGGGGCAAGGCATGAGCAGTTCTTC
CDR3aa: CASSYSTRGARHEQFF

j_gene: TRBJ1-1
abundance: many
d_gene: TRBD1
len: 16
v_gene: TRBV6-1
CDR3nt: TGTGCCAGCAGTGAAGCGGGGACCGGGACAGGGTCTGAAGCTTTCTTT
CDR3aa: CASSEAGTGTGSEAFF

j_gene: TRBJ1-6
abundance: many
d_gene: -
len: 16
v_gene: TRBV7-2
CDR3nt: TGTGCCAGCCGCATGGCCGGGACAACCTATAATTCACCCCTCCACTTT
CDR3aa: CASRMAGTTYNSPLHF

j_gene: TRBJ1-3
abundance: few
d_gene: -
len: 14
v_gene: TRBV18
CDR3nt: TGTGCCAGCTCACCTCCAGGTGTTGGAAACACCATATATTTT
CDR3aa: CASSPPGVGNTIYF

j_gene: TRBJ2-1
abundance: many
d_gene: TRBD2
len: 16
v_gene: TRBV7-2
CDR3nt: TGTGCCAGCAGCTTGCAGCTAGCGGGGGAGTGGGATGAGCAGTTCTTC
CDR3aa: CASSLQLAGEWDEQFF

j_gene: TRBJ2-6
abundance: -
d_gene: TRBD1
len: 15
v_gene: TRBV18
CDR3nt: TGTGCCAGCTCATGGACAGGGTTTGGGGCCAACGTCCTGACTTTC
CDR3aa: CASSWTGFGANVLTF

j_gene: TRBJ1-6
abundance: many
d_gene: TRBD1
len: 16
v_gene: TRBV6-2/TRBV6-3
CDR3nt: TGTGCCAGCACCGATCGACAGGGCTCCTATAATTCACCCCTCCACTTT
CDR3aa: CASTDRQGSYNSPLHF

j_gene: TRBJ2-5
abundance: many
d_gene: -
len: 13
v_gene: TRBV10-3
CDR3nt: TGTGCCATCAGTGAAGTAGTTGGGGGGACCCAGTACTTC
CDR3aa: CAISEVVGGTQYF

j_gene: TRBJ2-2
abundance: many
d_gene: TRBD2
len: 16
v_gene: TRBV5-5
CDR3nt: TGTGCCAGCAGCTCTTTAGCGGGGGGCCCCACCGGGGAGCTGTTTTTT
CDR3aa: CASSSLAGGPTGELFF

j_gene: TRBJ2-1
abundance: many
d_gene: -
len: 16
v_gene: TRBV15
CDR3nt: TGTGCCACCAGCAGATTAGGGGGATTACGGTACAATGAGCAGTTCTTC
CDR3aa: CATSRLGGLRYNEQFF

j_gene: TRBJ2-1
abundance: -
d_gene: TRBD2
len: 16
v_gene: TRBV18
CDR3nt: TGTGCCAGCTCACACCTGACTAGCGGGGGGAGTAATGAGCAGTTCTTC
CDR3aa: CASSHLTSGGSNEQFF

j_gene: TRBJ2-1
abundance: many
d_gene: -
len: 13
v_gene: TRBV4-3
CDR3nt: TGCGCCAGCAGCCGGGAATGGGGCGCTGAGCAGTTCTTC
CDR3aa: CASSREWGAEQFF

j_gene: TRBJ2-1
abundance: few
d_gene: -
len: 14
v_gene: TRBV4-2
CDR3nt: TGTGCCAGCAGCCAAGATCCCCGGGACTGGGCTCAGTTCTTC
CDR3aa: CASSQDPRDWAQFF